This T cell receptor (beta chain) is drawn from a study of CD8 T cells in ankylosing spondylitis. Turning to this clonotype: Its antigen is still unknown.

Scientists made TCR beta libraries using quantitative 5'-RACE with molecular barcodes. One entry per CDR3 protein results from TCRdb running MiXCR on the 5' RACE reads. Of approximately 540,000 distinct CDR3 sequences listed, 12% are singletons. General observations from the study: A motif in TCR beta, a set of under 10 highly homologous variants, appeared characteristic of ankylosing spondylitis blood. In the blood and synovial fluid of reactive arthritis, some motif variants had been previously reported.

With V trimmed by 4 bases and J by 2 bases, 8 bases remained unmatched. The CDR3 totals 16 residues. CDR1 and CDR2 (germline): MNHEY, SVGAGI. Sample: blood, either unsorted or a sorted T cell fraction (not recorded which). The rearrangement uses TRBV6-5 and TRBJ2-3, with 8 bases aligning to TRBD1. This TCR was sampled from a male donor with ankylosing spondylitis. The CDR3 protein is CASSSRDRLFTDTQYF. For the CDR3, the DNA is TGTGCCAGCAGTTCCCGGGACAGGCTCTTCACAGATACGCAGTATTTT.